This T cell receptor beta chain was identified in a study of regulatory T cells in long-lasting Graves disease. Trimming shortened V by 6 bases and J by 3 bases, and 9 bases separated the two germline ends. This CDR3 region has 13 residues. Documented time point: newly diagnosed GD, antithyroid drugs for less than 3 months. Isolated PBMC RNA provided the starting material for the TCR library. A volume of nine milliliters of peripheral blood was collected in EDTA tubes. Through Arm-PCR of CDR3 regions and iRepertoire HTBI primers, TCR beta libraries were built. TCRdb called the multiplex PCR reads again in MiXCR, with one record for every CDR3 protein. This sample has a few hundred thousand distinct CDR3 sequences; roughly 15% occur once, and the top ten carry about 25%. Regarding the study as a whole: Patients with persistent disease showed a bias toward TRBV28, TRBJ1-2 and TRBJ2-5.

A note on this clonotype: No antigen is known for it.

The data also belong to a second study, concerning T cells in Graves' hyperthyroidism and ophthalmopathy. As that study records: Most clonotypes expanded in the thyroid (above 0.001) were also present in blood.

This specimen consisted of peripheral blood mononuclear cells (PBMCs), obtained at new diagnosis, from a patient treated with antithyroid drugs. The TCR originated in a young woman with Graves disease. This chain joins TRBV12-3 or TRBV12-4 and TRBJ1-5; D is undetermined. This CDR3 is CASSRSNNQPQHF. The CDR3 DNA reads TGTGCCAGCAGCAGAAGTAACAATCAGCCCCAGCATTTT.